This T cell receptor beta chain was retrieved from a study of T cells expressing NK-cell markers. Study context: Repertoire data for TCR beta were derived from sorted T cells (CD3+CD56+NKG2C+, CD3+CD56+NKG2C- and CD3+CD56-NKG2C+). Findings and limits, study-wide: In several donors, dominant clonotypes made up about 28.3-65% of CD3+CD56-NKG2C+ cells.

This CDR3 comprises 13 residues. Germline V gene data show CDR1 as SQVTM and CDR2 as ANQGSEA. As for this clonotype: What it binds is unknown.

Synthesis of TCR beta cDNA relied on 5'RACE template switching carrying UMIs. TCRdb re-called the 5' RACE reads; every CDR3 protein appears as one record, without DNA. The sample's table shows roughly 350,000 distinct CDR3 sequences. This TCR came from a man aged 18-69 years in good health. The sample taken for sequencing was blood T cells: a sorted CD56 or NKG2C T cell subset, CD4+ or CD8+ T cells, or bulk PBMC T cells (not recorded which). The chain recombines TRBV29-1 with TRBJ2-2. CDR3: CSVRTSNTGELFF.